This T cell receptor beta chain appears in the sequencing data of a study of Graves' ophthalmopathy and Graves' hyperthyroidism. This CDR3 spans 18 amino acids. In germline, CDR1 is MNHNS, CDR2 SASEGT. V was clipped by 5 bases and J by 0 bases, with 17 bases between them. This clonotype appeared a few times. RNA transcripts were the source from which TCR beta CDR3 regions were amplified. RT-PCR was first run with HTBI primers, then multiplex PCR in a second round. TCRdb used MiXCR to reprocess the multiplex PCR reads, holding one entry per CDR3 protein. The top ten hold around 5.8% of the sample, which has around 170,000 distinct CDR3 sequences, 30% to 45% seen once.

The TCR comes from a woman in her forties with Graves' ophthalmopathy. The chain links TRBV6-1 to TRBJ1-6, with D possibly being TRBD1 (5 bases). Material for sequencing was peripheral blood. Here the CDR3 DNA reads TGTGCCAGCAGTACGGGGACTGCGGGCACCTCCTATAATTCACCCCTCCACTTT. Its protein product is CASSTGTAGTSYNSPLHF.